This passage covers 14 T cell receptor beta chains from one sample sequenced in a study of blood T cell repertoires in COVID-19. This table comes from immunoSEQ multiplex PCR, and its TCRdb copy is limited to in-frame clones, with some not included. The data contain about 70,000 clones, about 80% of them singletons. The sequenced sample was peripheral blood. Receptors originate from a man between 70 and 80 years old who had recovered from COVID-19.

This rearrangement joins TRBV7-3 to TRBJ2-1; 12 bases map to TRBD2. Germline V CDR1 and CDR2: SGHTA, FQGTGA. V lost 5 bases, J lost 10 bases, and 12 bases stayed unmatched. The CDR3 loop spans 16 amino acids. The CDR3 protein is CASSVSSSGGVKEQFF. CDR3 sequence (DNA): TGTGCCAGCAGCGTCTCGTCTAGCGGGGGGGTTAAGGAGCAGTTCTTC.

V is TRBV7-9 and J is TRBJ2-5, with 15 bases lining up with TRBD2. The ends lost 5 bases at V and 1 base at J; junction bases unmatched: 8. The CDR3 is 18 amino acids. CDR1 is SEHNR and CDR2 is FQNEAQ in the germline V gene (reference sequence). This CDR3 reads CASSPQGLAGGLQETQYF. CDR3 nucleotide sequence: TGTGCCAGCAGCCCACAGGGACTAGCGGGGGGACTCCAAGAGACCCAGTACTTC. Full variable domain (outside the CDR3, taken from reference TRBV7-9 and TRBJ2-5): DTGVSQNPRHKITKRGQNVTFRCDPISEHNRLYWYRQTLGQGPEFLTYFQNEAQLEKSRLLSDRFSAERPKGSFSTLEIQRTEQGDSAMYLCASSPQGLAGGLQETQYFGPGTRLLVL.

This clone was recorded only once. CDR3 sequence: CASSTAGGNTGELFF. The CDR3 DNA sequence: TGTGCCAGCAGCACAGCGGGAGGGAACACCGGGGAGCTGTTTTTT. The V gene is TRBV7-2, the J gene TRBJ2-2, with 9 nucleotides matching TRBD2. This CDR3 has 15 amino acids. Germline V CDR1 and CDR2: SGHTA, FQGNSA. The V and J ends lost 5 bases and 1 base, in that order; junction bases with no gene match: 2.

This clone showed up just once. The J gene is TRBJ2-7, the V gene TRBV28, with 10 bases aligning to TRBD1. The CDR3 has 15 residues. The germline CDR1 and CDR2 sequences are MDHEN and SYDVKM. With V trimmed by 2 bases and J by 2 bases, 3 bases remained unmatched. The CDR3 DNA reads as TGTGCCAGCAGTTTAGGTGGGACAGGGGCCTACGAGCAGTACTTC. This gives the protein CASSLGGTGAYEQYF.

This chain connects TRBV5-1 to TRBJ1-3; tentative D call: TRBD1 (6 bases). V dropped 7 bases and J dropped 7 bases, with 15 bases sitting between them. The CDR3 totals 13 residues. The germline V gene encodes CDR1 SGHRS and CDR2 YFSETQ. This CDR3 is CASRTGSRNTIYF. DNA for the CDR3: TGCGCCAGCCGTACAGGGAGTCGGAACACCATATATTTT.

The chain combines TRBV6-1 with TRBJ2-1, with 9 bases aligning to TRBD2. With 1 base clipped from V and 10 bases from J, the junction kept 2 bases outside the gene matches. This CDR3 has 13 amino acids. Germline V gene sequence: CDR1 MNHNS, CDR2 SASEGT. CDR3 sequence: CASSEEAGGEQFF. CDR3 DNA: TGTGCCAGCAGTGAAGAGGCGGGAGGGGAGCAGTTCTTC.

The CDR3 DNA reads as TGTGCCAGCAGCCCGAGAGCCGACAGGGGGAGGGTAGGCCAAGAGACCCAGTACTTC. The encoded protein is CASSPRADRGRVGQETQYF. This chain joins TRBV9 and TRBJ2-5; 9 nucleotides agree with TRBD1. The germline V gene encodes CDR1 SGDLS and CDR2 YYNGEE. The CDR3 extends over 19 amino acids. After removal of 4 bases from V and 1 base from J, the junction contained 17 bases not matched to a gene.

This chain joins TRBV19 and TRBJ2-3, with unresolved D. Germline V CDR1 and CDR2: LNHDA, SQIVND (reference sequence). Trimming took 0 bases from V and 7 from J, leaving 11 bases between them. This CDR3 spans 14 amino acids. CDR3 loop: CASSIDKVLNTQYF. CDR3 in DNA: TGTGCCAGTAGTATAGACAAAGTTCTAAATACGCAGTATTTT.

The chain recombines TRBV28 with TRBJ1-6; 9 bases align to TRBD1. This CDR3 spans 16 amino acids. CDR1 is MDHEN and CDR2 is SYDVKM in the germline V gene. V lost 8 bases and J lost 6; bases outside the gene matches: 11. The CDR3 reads CASVTGGDPVNSPLHF. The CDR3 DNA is TGTGCCAGCGTAACAGGGGGCGATCCCGTTAATTCACCCCTCCACTTT.

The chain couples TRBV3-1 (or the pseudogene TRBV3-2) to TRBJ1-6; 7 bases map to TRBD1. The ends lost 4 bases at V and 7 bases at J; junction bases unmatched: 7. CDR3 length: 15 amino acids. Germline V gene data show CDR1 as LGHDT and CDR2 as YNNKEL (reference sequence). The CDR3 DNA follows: TGTGCCAGCAGCCCGCGACAGGGACTGAATTCACCCCTCCACTTT. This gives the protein CASSPRQGLNSPLHF.

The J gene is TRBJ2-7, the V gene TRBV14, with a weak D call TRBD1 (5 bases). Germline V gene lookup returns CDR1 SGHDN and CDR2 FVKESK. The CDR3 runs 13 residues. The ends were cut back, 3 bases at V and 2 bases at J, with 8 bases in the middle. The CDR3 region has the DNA TGTGCCAGCAGCCAGACAGTACCCTACGAGCAGTACTTC. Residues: CASSQTVPYEQYF.

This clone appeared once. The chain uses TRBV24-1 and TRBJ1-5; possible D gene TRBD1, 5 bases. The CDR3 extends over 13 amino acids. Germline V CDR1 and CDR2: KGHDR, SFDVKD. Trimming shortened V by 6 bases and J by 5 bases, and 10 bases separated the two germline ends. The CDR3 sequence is CATSQAGYQPQHF. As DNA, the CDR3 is TGTGCCACCAGTCAGGCAGGGTATCAGCCCCAGCATTTT.

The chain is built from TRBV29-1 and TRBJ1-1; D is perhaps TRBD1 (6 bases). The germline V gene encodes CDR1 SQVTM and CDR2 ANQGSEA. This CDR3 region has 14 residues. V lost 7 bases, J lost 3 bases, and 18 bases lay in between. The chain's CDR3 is CSGRMGGLYTEAFF. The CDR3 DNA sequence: TGCAGCGGCCGGATGGGGGGGCTGTACACTGAAGCTTTCTTT. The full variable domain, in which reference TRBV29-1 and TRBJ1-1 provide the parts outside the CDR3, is SAVISQKPSRDICQRGTSLTIQCQVDSQVTMMFWYRQQPGQSLTLIATANQGSEATYESGFVIDKFPISRPNLTFSTLTVSNMSPEDSSIYLCSGRMGGLYTEAFFGQGTRLTVV.

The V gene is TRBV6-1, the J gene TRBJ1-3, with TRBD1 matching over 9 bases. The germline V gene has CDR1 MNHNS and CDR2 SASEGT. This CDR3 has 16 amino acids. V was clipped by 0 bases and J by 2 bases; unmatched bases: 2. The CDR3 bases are TGTGCCAGCAGTGAAGCCACAGGGGGCGCTGGAAACACCATATATTTT. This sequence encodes CASSEATGGAGNTIYF.